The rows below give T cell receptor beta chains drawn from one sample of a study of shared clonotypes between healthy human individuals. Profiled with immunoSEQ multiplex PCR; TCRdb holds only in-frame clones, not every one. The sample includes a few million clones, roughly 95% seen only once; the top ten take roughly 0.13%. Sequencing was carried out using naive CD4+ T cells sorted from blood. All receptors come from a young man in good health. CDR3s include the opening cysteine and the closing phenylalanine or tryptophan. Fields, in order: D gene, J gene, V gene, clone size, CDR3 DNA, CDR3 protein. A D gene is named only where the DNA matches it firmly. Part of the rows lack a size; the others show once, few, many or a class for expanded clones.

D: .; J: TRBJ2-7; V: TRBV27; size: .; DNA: TGTGCCAGCAGTTCTTCTCGAGGTCCGGGCGAGCAGTACTTC; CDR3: CASSSSRGPGEQYF
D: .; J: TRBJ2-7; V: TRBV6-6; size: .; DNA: TGTGCCAGCAGTTCCCCCCCGGCCGGGGACGAGCAGTACTTC; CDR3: CASSSPPAGDEQYF
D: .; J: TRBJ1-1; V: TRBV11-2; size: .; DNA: TGTGCCAGCAGCTTCCCGGGACGAGGTACTGAAGCTTTCTTT; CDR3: CASSFPGRGTEAFF
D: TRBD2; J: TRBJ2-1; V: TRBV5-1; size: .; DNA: TGCGCCAGCAGCTTGGGACTAGCGGGAGCAAATGAGCAGTTCTTC; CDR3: CASSLGLAGANEQFF
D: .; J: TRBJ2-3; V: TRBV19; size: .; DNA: TGTGCCAGTAGTCGGGCCCACGGTAGCACAGATACGCAGTATTTT; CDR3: CASSRAHGSTDTQYF
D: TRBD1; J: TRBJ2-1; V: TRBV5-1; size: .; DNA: TGCGCCAGCAGCTTGGTAGGGGGCCACAATGAGCAGTTCTTC; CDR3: CASSLVGGHNEQFF
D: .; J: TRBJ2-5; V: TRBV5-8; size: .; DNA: TGTGCCAGCAGCCGCTCGGGGCAGTCCCAAGAGACCCAGTACTTC; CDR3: CASSRSGQSQETQYF
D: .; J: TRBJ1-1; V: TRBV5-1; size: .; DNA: TGCGCCAGCAGCTTGAGCACAGGTCTTCTCAACACTGAAGCTTTCTTT; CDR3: CASSLSTGLLNTEAFF
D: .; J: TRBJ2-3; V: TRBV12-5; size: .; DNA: TGTGCTAGTGGCCTTAGCGGTAACACAGATACGCAGTATTTT; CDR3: CASGLSGNTDTQYF
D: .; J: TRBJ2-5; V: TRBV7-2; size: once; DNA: TGTGCCAGCAGCTTCGGGGCCGGGGAGACCCAGTACTTC; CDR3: CASSFGAGETQYF
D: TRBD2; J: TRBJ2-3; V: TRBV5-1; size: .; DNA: TGCGCCAGCAGCTTAGCGGGGGGGCCCAATACGCAGTATTTT; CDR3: CASSLAGGPNTQYF
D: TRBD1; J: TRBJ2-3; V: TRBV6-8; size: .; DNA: TGTGCCAGCAGTCCGACAGGGGGGAGCACAGATACGCAGTATTTT; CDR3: CASSPTGGSTDTQYF
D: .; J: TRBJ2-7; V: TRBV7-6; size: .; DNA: TGTGCCAGCTCCGTACGCAGGGGTTCTGCCTACGAGCAGTACTTC; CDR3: CASSVRRGSAYEQYF
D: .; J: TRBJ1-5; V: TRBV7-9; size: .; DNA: TGTGCCAGCAGCTTAAGTGCCGTCGGCCCCCAGCATTTT; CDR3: CASSLSAVGPQHF
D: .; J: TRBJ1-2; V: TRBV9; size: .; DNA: TGTGCCAGCAACAAAAGGGAGGGTAACTATGGCTACACCTTC; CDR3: CASNKREGNYGYTF
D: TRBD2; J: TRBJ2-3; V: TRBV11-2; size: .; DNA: TGTGCCAGCAGCTTAGAATGGCGGGAGGGCGCAGATACGCAGTATTTT; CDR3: CASSLEWREGADTQYF
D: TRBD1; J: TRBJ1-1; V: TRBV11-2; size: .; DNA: TGTGCCAGCAGCCGTCTCGGGACAGGGGGCAACTACGGTGAAGCTTTCTTT; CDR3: CASSRLGTGGNYGEAFF
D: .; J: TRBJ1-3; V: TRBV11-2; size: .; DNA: TGTGCCAGCAGCTTCGGTCCTGGCTCTGGAAACACCATATATTTT; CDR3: CASSFGPGSGNTIYF
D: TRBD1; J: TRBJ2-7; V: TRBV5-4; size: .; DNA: TGTGCCAGCAGCTCCCGACAGGGAGCCTACGAGCAGTACTTC; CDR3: CASSSRQGAYEQYF
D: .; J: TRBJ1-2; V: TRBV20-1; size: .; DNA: TGCAGTGCTACCGGGGACTATGGCTACACCTTC; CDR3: CSATGDYGYTF
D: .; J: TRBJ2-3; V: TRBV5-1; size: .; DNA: TGCGCCAGCAGCTGGAGCCCCGCGGGTGCAGGGAGTAGCACAGATACGCAGTATTTT; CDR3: CASSWSPAGAGSSTDTQYF
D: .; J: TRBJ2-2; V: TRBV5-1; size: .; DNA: TGCGCCAGCAGCTTGGTATCCGAGAACACCGGGGAGCTGTTTTTT; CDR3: CASSLVSENTGELFF
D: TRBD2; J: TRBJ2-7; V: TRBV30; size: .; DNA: TGTGCCTGGACTTTTAGCGGGGGATGGTCCTACGAGCAGTACTTC; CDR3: CAWTFSGGWSYEQYF
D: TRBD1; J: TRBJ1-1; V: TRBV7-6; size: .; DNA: TGTGCCAGCAGCTCGTCCGACAGGGGGTGGACCGCTGAAGCTTTCTTT; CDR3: CASSSSDRGWTAEAFF
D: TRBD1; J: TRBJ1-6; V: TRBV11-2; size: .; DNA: TGTGCCAGCAGCGTAGAGGGACAGACCAATTCACCCCTCCACTTT; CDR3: CASSVEGQTNSPLHF
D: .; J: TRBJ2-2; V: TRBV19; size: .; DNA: TGTGCCAGTAGTCCTACGGACCGGAACACCGGGGAGCTGTTTTTT; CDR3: CASSPTDRNTGELFF
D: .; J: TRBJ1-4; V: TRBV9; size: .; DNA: TGTGCCAGCAGCGCCCACGCGACAAGTAATGAAAAACTGTTTTTT; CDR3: CASSAHATSNEKLFF
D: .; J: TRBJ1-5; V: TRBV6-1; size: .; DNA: TGTGCCAGCAGTCTACAATTGGGCAATCAGCCCCAGCATTTT; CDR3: CASSLQLGNQPQHF
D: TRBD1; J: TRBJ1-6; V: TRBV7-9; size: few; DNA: TGTGCCAGCAGCTTCGGGACAGGGAGAACCCTCCACTTT; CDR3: CASSFGTGRTLHF
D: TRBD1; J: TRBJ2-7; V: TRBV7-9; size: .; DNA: TGTGCCAGCAGCTTGGGACAGGCCTCCTACGAGCAGTACTTC; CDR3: CASSLGQASYEQYF
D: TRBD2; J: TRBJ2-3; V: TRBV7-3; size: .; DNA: TGTGCCAGCAGCCGGACTAGTTTGGCAGATACGCAGTATTTT; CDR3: CASSRTSLADTQYF
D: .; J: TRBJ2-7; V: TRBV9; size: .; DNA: TGTGCCAGCAGCCCGGAAGCCTGGACTCTTCGTGACGAGCAGTACTTC; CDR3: CASSPEAWTLRDEQYF
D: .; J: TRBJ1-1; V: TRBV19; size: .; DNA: TGTGCCAGTAGTATAGACGATCGGGCTCCCGCTTGGGAAGCTTTCTTT; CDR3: CASSIDDRAPAWEAFF
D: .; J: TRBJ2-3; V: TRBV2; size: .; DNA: TGTGCCAGCTGGGGTAGCGATCAAAACACAGATACGCAGTATTTT; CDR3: CASWGSDQNTDTQYF
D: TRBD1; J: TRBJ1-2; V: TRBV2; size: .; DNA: TGTGCCAGCAAGGACAGGGGGTCCTATGGCTACACCTTC; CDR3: CASKDRGSYGYTF
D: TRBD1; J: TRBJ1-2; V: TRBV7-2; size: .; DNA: TGTGCCAGCAGACTGACAGGGTCTAACTATGGCTACACCTTC; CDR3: CASRLTGSNYGYTF
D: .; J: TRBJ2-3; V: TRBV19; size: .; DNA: TGTGCCAGTAGTATAGTAGGGGATACGCAGTATTTT; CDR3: CASSIVGDTQYF
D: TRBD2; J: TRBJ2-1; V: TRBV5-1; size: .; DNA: TGCGCCAGCAGCTCGTTAACTAGCGGGGGAATCAATGAGCAGTTCTTC; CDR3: CASSSLTSGGINEQFF
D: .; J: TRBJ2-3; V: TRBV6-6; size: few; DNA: TGTGCCAGCAGTTACTCGGGGGATACGCAGTATTTT; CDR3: CASSYSGDTQYF
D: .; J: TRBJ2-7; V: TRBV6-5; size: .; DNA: TGTGCCAGCAGGATGACTGGATCCTACGAGCAGTACTTC; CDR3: CASRMTGSYEQYF
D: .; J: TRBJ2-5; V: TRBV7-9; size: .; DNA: TGTGCCAGCAGCTCTCGAGGTGGAGTGGGGGAGACCCAGTACTTC; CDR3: CASSSRGGVGETQYF
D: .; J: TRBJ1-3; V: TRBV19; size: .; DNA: TGTGCCAGTAGTAGAGGACTGAGCTCTGGAAACACCATATATTTT; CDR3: CASSRGLSSGNTIYF
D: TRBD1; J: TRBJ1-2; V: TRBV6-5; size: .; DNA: TGTGCCAGCAGTCGACAGGGGAGTAAGTGGGGCTACACCTTC; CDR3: CASSRQGSKWGYTF
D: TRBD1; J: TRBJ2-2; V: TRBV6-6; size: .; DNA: TGTGCCAGCAGCCTAACAGGGGCGCCCGGGGAGCTGTTTTTT; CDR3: CASSLTGAPGELFF
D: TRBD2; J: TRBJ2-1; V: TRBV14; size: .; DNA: TGTGCCAGCAGCCAAGATCCCAGCGGGAGCTCCTACAATGAGCAGTTCTTC; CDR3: CASSQDPSGSSYNEQFF
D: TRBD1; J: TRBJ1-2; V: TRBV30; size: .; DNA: TGTGCCTGGAGTGAATATCCGGGACAGGGGAATGGCTACACCTTC; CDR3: CAWSEYPGQGNGYTF